This T cell receptor beta chain was identified during a study of T cells after yellow fever vaccination. This clonotype came up a few times. Its antigen is currently unknown. Study-wide findings and caveats: A faster peak, day 5 versus 15, was reached by the weaker secondary response. Post-booster repertoires contained most primary-vaccination clones again (96% CD4, 85% to 90% CD8). Only a small proportion of the clonotypes turned up in both the CD4 and the CD8 compartments, likely arising from convergent recombination.

CDR1 SGHRS and CDR2 YFSETQ come from the germline V gene. V shed 1 base and J shed 2 bases, with 12 bases lying between them. The CDR3 covers 15 residues. 5'RACE template switching added a universal primer site and UMIs to TCR cDNA. Each CDR3 protein gets one entry after TCRdb re-called the 5' RACE reads with MiXCR. The profile shows about 330,000 distinct CDR3 sequences, 6.8% of them singletons. This sequence was found in a man aged 18 to 30 who received the YFV17D yellow fever vaccine. The sample was PBMCs, taken roughly 47 days after the first yellow fever vaccination. The chain links TRBV5-1 to TRBJ2-5; D remains ambiguous. CDR3 DNA: TGCGCCAGCAGCTTGAGTATCGCAGTGCAAGAGACCCAGTACTTC. As protein: CASSLSIAVQETQYF.